The rows below give T cell receptor beta chains drawn from one sample of a study of blood T cell repertoires in COVID-19. Produced via immunoSEQ multiplex PCR; TCRdb's table is partial and in-frame only. The sample consists of about 350,000 clones, 85% to 90% of them appearing once. The material sequenced was peripheral blood. Receptor source: an older woman with COVID-19, enrolled during active disease. CDR3s include the opening cysteine and the closing phenylalanine or tryptophan. A D gene is named only where the DNA matches it firmly. Size is omitted from some rows. Given values are once, few, many or a class for expanded clones.

v_gene: TRBV9
d_gene: TRBD1
j_gene: TRBJ1-3
len: 16
abundance: -
CDR3aa: CASSAAEGQGPFTIYF
CDR3nt: TGTGCCAGCAGCGCGGCGGAGGGACAGGGGCCGTTCACCATATATTTT

v_gene: TRBV19
d_gene: -
j_gene: TRBJ1-1
len: 12
abundance: -
CDR3aa: CASTHDTERAFF
CDR3nt: TGTGCCAGTACCCACGACACCGAAAGGGCTTTCTTT

v_gene: TRBV6-5
d_gene: -
j_gene: TRBJ1-2
len: 13
abundance: -
CDR3aa: CASRRGARYGYTF
CDR3nt: TGTGCCAGTAGGCGGGGGGCGAGATATGGCTACACCTTC

v_gene: TRBV19
d_gene: -
j_gene: TRBJ1-2
len: 16
abundance: -
CDR3aa: CASSRGAVGEAYGYTF
CDR3nt: TGTGCCAGTAGTAGGGGCGCGGTGGGGGAGGCCTATGGCTACACCTTC

v_gene: TRBV7-8
d_gene: -
j_gene: TRBJ1-2
len: 14
abundance: -
CDR3aa: CASSPERGEDGYTF
CDR3nt: TGTGCCAGCAGCCCAGAACGTGGGGAGGATGGCTACACCTTC

v_gene: TRBV29-1
d_gene: -
j_gene: TRBJ1-6
len: 13
abundance: -
CDR3aa: CSVARESGSPLHF
CDR3nt: TGCAGCGTTGCTAGGGAGTCAGGTTCACCCCTCCACTTT

v_gene: TRBV10-3
d_gene: -
j_gene: TRBJ1-5
len: 16
abundance: -
CDR3aa: CAISDRGPGRGQPQHF
CDR3nt: TGTGCCATCAGTGACCGCGGACCAGGGAGGGGTCAGCCCCAGCATTTT

v_gene: TRBV10-3
d_gene: TRBD2
j_gene: TRBJ2-3
len: 16
abundance: -
CDR3aa: CAISESGLAGTDTQYF
CDR3nt: TGTGCCATCAGTGAGTCGGGTCTAGCGGGCACAGATACGCAGTATTTT

v_gene: TRBV10-1
d_gene: TRBD1
j_gene: TRBJ2-7
len: 18
abundance: -
CDR3aa: CASLASRARDRGTYEQYF
CDR3nt: TGCGCCAGCCTCGCCTCCCGGGCTCGGGACAGGGGAACCTACGAGCAGTACTTC

v_gene: TRBV7-2
d_gene: -
j_gene: TRBJ1-2
len: 15
abundance: -
CDR3aa: CASSSPGPGDYGYTF
CDR3nt: TGTGCCAGCAGCTCGCCAGGGCCAGGGGACTATGGCTACACCTTC

v_gene: TRBV29-1
d_gene: -
j_gene: TRBJ1-3
len: 14
abundance: few
CDR3aa: CSVEGASSGNTIYF
CDR3nt: TGCAGCGTTGAAGGAGCGAGCTCTGGAAACACCATATATTTT